This TCR beta chain was captured in a study of blood T cell repertoires in COVID-19 (TCRdb year 2020). Concerning the study at large: Samples from collaborators originated in the United States, Italy and Spain and spanned both the acute and convalescent phases of COVID-19. The prospective study material was composed of cDNA or gDNA derived from T cells, B-cell-depleted T cells, or PBMCs. Deeply sampled blood TCRbeta repertoires from subjects exposed to, actively infected with, or recovered from COVID-19 were included in the dataset. The repertoires were released in a freely available public database meant as a resource for research on the immune response to SARS-CoV-2. The samples were drawn from two sources: the first 160 participants of the ongoing ImmuneRACE study, and 1,200 or so subjects contributed by 6 global collaborators. The sample metadata nearly always contained a de-identified subject ID, COVID-19 status, age in years and sex. HLA class I and class II types, where available, came from metadata supplied by the sample provider rather than from assay-based typing.

With regard to this clone: No antigen is known for it. No base qualities exist here, and no much larger clone lies one base off it.

TCRbeta CDR3 regions were amplified from genomic DNA by means of the immunoSEQ Assay, a bias-controlled multiplex PCR. The original methods were these. The number of nucleated cells in each sample was estimated from the amplification of reference gene primers within the assay. Sequence reads were collapsed and filtered to measure the absolute abundance of every unique TCRbeta CDR3 rearrangement. For each sample, productive Simpson clonality was calculated as the square root of Simpson's diversity index over productive rearrangements. In TCRdb, the immuneACCESS table is reduced to in-frame sequences with V and J assigned. These tables do not hold every clone; where another copy was compared, an unresolved V gene accounts for under half, and the others remain unexplained. Clone size and the V and J calls come from that table; the DNA yielded D and trimming. In all, the sample holds a few hundred thousand clones, and 84% of those were seen once. The top ten hold approximately 2.4% of the sample.

Based on the germline V gene, the CDR1 and CDR2 sequences are SNHLY and FYNNEI. Germline trimming: 5 bases from V, 5 bases from J; junction bases outside gene matches: 4. Spanning cysteine to phenylalanine, the CDR3 consists of 15 amino acids. Only the CDR3 DNA is retained, 45 bases long and in frame from the first base. A second Seattle source provided samples from volunteer blood donors who had recovered from COVID-19. Each collaborating institution followed its own protocols to collect whole blood in K2EDTA tubes. Collaborator samples were shipped for TCRbeta analysis as frozen whole blood, isolated PBMCs, or DNA extracted from either sample type. What the work shows at the level of the full study, not this receptor alone: How much clinical and demographic metadata was included differed by source and by participant, and the metadata was provided uncurated.

Sequencing input: peripheral blood. This clonotype was obtained from a man aged 40-55 years who had recovered from COVID-19. The chain links TRBV2 with TRBJ2-1; 12 bases in between match TRBD2. The nucleotides are TGTGCCAGCAGTAGACTAGCGGGAGCGGACAATGAGCAGTTCTTC. It encodes CASSRLAGADNEQFF.